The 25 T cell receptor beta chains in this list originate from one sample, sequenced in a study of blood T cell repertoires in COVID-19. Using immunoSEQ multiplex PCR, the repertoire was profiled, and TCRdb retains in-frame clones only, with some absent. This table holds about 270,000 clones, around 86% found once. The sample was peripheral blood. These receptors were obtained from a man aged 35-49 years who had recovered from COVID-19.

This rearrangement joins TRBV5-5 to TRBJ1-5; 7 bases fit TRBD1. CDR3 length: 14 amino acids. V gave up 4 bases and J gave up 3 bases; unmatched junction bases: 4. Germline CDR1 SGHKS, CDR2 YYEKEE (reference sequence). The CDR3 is CASSPGTDNQPQHF. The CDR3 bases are TGTGCCAGCAGCCCAGGGACAGACAATCAGCCCCAGCATTTT.

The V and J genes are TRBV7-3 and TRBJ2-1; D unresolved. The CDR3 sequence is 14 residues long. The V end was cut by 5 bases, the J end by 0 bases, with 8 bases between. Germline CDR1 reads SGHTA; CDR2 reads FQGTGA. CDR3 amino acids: CASSQRSSYNEQFF. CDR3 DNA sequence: TGTGCCAGCAGCCAACGGAGCTCCTACAATGAGCAGTTCTTC.

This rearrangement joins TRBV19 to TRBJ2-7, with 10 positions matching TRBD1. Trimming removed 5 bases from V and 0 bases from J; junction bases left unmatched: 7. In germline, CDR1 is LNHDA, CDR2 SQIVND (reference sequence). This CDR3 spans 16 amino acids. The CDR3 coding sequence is TGTGCCAGTAGTGTCTCGACAGGGGGCAGCTCCTACGAGCAGTACTTC. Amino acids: CASSVSTGGSSYEQYF.

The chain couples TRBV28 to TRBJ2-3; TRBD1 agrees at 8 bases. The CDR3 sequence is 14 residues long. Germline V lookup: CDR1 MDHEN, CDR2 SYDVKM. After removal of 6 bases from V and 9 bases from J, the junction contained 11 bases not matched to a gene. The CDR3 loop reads CASSLSRGPRTQYF. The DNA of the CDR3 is TGTGCCAGCAGCTTAAGCAGGGGGCCGAGAACGCAGTATTTT.

The CDR3 sequence is CASSLGGDGYTF. The CDR3 coding sequence is TGTGCCAGCAGCTTAGGCGGAGATGGCTACACCTTC. V usage is TRBV7-9 and J usage is TRBJ1-2; D gene unclear. The germline V and J ends were trimmed by 1 base and 6 bases, with 6 bases remaining between them. This CDR3 spans 12 amino acids. Germline values: CDR1 SEHNR, CDR2 FQNEAQ (reference sequence).

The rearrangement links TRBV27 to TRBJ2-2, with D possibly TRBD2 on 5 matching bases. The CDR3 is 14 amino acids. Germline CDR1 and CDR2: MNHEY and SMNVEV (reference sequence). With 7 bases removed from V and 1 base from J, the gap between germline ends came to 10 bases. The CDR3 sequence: CASTRTGNTGELFF. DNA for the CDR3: TGTGCCAGCACTAGGACTGGGAACACCGGGGAGCTGTTTTTT.

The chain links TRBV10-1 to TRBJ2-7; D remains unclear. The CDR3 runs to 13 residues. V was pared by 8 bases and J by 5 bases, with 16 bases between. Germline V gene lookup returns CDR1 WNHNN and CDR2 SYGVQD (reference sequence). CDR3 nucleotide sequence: TGCGCCAGCCCCCTTACCCAGGATAACGAGCAGTACTTC. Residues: CASPLTQDNEQYF.

The CDR3 loop reads CAWNRFLGILDEQFF. The DNA of the CDR3 is TGTGCCTGGAACAGGTTTTTGGGGATTCTAGATGAGCAGTTCTTC. The chain uses TRBV30 and TRBJ2-1; the D gene is possibly TRBD1 (5 bases). Germline CDR1 and CDR2: GTSNPN and SVGIG (reference sequence). With 4 bases removed from V and 8 bases from J, the gap between germline ends came to 21 bases. The CDR3 runs to 15 residues.

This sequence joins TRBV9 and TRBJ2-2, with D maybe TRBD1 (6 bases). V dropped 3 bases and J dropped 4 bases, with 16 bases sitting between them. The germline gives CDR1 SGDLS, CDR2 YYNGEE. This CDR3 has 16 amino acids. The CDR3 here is CASSARVRGSTGELFF. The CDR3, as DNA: TGTGCCAGCAGCGCCAGGGTCAGGGGAAGCACCGGGGAGCTGTTTTTT.

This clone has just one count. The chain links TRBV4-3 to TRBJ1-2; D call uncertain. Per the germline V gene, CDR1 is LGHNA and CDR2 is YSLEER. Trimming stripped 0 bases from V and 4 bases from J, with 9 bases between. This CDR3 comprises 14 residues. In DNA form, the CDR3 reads TGCGCCAGCAGCCAAGATGAACAGATCTATGGCTACACCTTC. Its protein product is CASSQDEQIYGYTF.

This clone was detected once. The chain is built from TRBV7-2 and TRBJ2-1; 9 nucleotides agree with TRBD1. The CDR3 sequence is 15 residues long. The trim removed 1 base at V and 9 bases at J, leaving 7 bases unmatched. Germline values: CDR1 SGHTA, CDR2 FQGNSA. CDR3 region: CASSLEGQGTGEQFF. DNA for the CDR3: TGTGCCAGCAGCTTAGAAGGACAGGGGACCGGTGAGCAGTTCTTC.

CDR3 bases: TGCGCCAGCAGACTGCTAGCGGGGGGGTTGGATACGCAGTATTTT. Translating it yields CASRLLAGGLDTQYF. The chain uses TRBV5-1 and TRBJ2-3, with TRBD2 matching over 12 bases. The V and J ends lost 5 bases and 6 bases, in that order; junction bases with no gene match: 7. The CDR3 contains 15 residues. The germline CDR1 and CDR2 sequences are SGHRS and YFSETQ.

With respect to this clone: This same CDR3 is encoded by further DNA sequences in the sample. CDR3 sequence reads: CASSLGGRETQYF. Written as DNA, the CDR3 is TGTGCCAGCAGCTTAGGGGGGCGAGAGACCCAGTACTTC. V and J are TRBV7-9 and TRBJ2-5, with D perhaps TRBD1 (6 bases). This CDR3 has 13 residues. The germline V gene has CDR1 SEHNR and CDR2 FQNEAQ (reference sequence). V was cut by 1 base and J by 4 bases, with 7 bases left in between.

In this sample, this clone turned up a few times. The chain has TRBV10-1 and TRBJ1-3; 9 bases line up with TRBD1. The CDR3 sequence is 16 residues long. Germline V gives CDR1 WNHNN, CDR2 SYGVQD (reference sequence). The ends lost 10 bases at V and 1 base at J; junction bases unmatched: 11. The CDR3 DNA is TGCGCCATCAATATACAGGGGGCGAGGTCTGGAAACACCATATATTTT. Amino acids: CAINIQGARSGNTIYF.

The CDR3 loop reads CASSVWLVVAHGELFF. Written as DNA, the CDR3 is TGTGCCAGCAGCGTCTGGTTGGTGGTAGCGCACGGGGAGCTGTTTTTT. The chain carries TRBV7-8 and TRBJ2-2; TRBD2 is a possible D gene (5 bases). The CDR3 has 16 residues. Germline CDR1 reads SGHVS; CDR2 reads FQNEAQ. V lost 5 bases, J lost 7 bases, and 20 bases lay in between.

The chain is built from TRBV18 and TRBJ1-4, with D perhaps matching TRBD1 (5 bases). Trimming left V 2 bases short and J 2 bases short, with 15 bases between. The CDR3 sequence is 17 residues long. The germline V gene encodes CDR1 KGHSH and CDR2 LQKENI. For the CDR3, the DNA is TGTGCCAGCTCACCATGGCTGGGGGGAGATACTAATGAAAAACTGTTTTTT. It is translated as CASSPWLGGDTNEKLFF.

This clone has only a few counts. The DNA for the CDR3 is TGTGCCAGCAGCCTCGGGATCGGCACTGAAGCTTTCTTT. It codes for CASSLGIGTEAFF. The genes are TRBV7-2 and TRBJ1-1, with no clear D. CDR1 is SGHTA, CDR2 FQGNSA, per germline. Between the trimmed V and J ends, which lost 5 bases and 4 bases, there was a span of 11 bases. This CDR3 spans 13 amino acids.

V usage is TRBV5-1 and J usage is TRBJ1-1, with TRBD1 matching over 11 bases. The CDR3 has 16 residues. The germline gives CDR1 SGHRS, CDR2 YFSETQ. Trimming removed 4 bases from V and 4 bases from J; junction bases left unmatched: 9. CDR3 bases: TGCGCCAGCAGCCCCGGACAGGGGGCGATCGTCACTGAAGCTTTCTTT. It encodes CASSPGQGAIVTEAFF.

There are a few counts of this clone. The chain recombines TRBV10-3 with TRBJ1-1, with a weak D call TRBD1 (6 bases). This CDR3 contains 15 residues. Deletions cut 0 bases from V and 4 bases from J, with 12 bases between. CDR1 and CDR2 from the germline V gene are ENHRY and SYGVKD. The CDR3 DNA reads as TGTGCCATCAGTGAGTCAGACGACAGGCTCACTGAAGCTTTCTTT. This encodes CAISESDDRLTEAFF.

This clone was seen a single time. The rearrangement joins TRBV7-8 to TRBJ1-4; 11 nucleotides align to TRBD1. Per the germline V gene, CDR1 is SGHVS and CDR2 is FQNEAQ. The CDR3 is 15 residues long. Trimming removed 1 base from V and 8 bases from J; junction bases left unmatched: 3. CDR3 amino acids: CASSLGTGGLEKLFF. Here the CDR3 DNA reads TGTGCCAGCAGCTTAGGGACAGGGGGCCTGGAAAAACTGTTTTTT.

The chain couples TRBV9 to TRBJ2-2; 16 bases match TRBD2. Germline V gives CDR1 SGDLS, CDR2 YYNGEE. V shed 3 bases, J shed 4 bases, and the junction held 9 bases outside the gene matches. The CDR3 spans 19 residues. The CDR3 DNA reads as TGTGCCAGCAGCGGACCGGGACTAGCGGGGGGGCCGGGCACCGGGGAGCTGTTTTTT. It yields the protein CASSGPGLAGGPGTGELFF.

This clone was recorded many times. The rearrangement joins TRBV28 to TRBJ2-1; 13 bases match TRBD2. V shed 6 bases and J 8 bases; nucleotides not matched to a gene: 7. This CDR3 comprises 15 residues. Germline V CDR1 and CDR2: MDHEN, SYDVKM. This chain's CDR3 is CASSRTSGRGYEQFF. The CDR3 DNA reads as TGTGCCAGCAGCCGAACTAGCGGGAGGGGATATGAGCAGTTCTTC. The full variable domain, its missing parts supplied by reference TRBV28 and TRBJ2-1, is DVKVTQSSRYLVKRTGEKVFLECVQDMDHENMFWYRQDPGLGLRLIYFSYDVKMKEKGDIPEGYSVSREKKERFSLILESASTNQTSMYLCASSRTSGRGYEQFFGPGTRLTVL.

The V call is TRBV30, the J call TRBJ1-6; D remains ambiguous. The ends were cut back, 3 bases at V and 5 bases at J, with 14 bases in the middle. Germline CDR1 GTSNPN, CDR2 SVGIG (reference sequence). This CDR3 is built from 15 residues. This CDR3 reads CAWSPPGRDNSPLHF. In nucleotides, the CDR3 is TGTGCCTGGAGCCCACCCGGTAGAGATAATTCACCCCTCCACTTT.

CDR3 loop: CASSYTGRSSEAFF. In DNA form, the CDR3 reads TGTGCCAGCAGTTACACAGGGCGGTCATCTGAAGCTTTCTTT. V is TRBV6-6 and J is TRBJ1-1, with a tentative D call TRBD1 (6 bases). Germline V CDR1 and CDR2: MNHNY, SVGAGI (reference sequence). This CDR3 comprises 14 residues. Trimming took 2 bases from V and 6 from J, leaving 13 bases between them.

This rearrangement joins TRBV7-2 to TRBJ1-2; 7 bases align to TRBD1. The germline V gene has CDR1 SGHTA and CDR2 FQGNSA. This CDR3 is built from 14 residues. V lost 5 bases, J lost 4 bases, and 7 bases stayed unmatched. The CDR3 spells CASSPRDSFYGYTF. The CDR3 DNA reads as TGTGCCAGCAGCCCTAGGGACAGTTTCTATGGCTACACCTTC.